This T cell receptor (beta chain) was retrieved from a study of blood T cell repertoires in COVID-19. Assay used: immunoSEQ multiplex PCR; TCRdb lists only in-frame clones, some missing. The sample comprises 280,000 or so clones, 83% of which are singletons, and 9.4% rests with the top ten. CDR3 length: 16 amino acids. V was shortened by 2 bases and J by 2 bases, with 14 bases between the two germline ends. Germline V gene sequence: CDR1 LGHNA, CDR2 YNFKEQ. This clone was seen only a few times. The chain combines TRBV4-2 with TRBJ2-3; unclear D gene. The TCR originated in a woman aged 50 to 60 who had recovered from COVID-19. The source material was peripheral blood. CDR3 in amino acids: CASSQQAETYTDTQYF. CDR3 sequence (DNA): TGTGCCAGCAGCCAACAAGCCGAAACCTACACAGATACGCAGTATTTT.